The sequence of this TCR beta chain was determined in a study of T cell repertoires in cytomegalovirus infection. Study as a whole: Recently described HLA-C-restricted plus well-studied HLA-B-restricted CMV epitopes were used. Public TCR beta signatures indicated both CMV infection and matching HLA type.

TCRdb reanalysed the reads using MiXCR and keeps one entry per CDR3 protein. Among about 830,000 distinct CDR3 sequences listed, approximately 30% were seen once. Notes on the study in general: What dominated the ex vivo response were HLA-C-restricted CMV-specific TCR beta clonotypes. Pooled public TCR beta family frequency picked out CMV carriers with the relevant HLA.

Trimming stripped 3 bases from V and 8 bases from J, with 16 bases between. Germline loops: CDR1 LNHNV, CDR2 YYDKDF (reference sequence). The CDR3 is 14 amino acids. On this clonotype itself: Its antigen remains unidentified.

V and J are TRBV15 and TRBJ1-1, with D possibly TRBD1 on 5 matching bases. The sequence was collected from a human donor in good health (CMV status not recorded). Some clones in this sample may be carry-over from other donors' samples. This specimen consisted of cultured CD8+ T cells from PBMCs, obtained from culture after CMV antigen stimulation. The CDR3 DNA is TGTGCCACCAGCAGTAATCAGGGCTCGGCGGAAGCTTTCTTT. The encoded protein is CATSSNQGSAEAFF.